This T cell receptor beta chain was recorded in a study of OX40 agonist ivuxolimab in advanced cancers. Study context: Dose-escalation patients suffered from hepatocellular carcinoma, melanoma, renal cell or head and neck cancer. It was permissible to have had prior anti-PD-1, anti-PD-L1 or anti-CTLA-4 therapy, and about 40% had some. Points from the study as a whole: Dosing at 0.1 to 3.0 mg/kg was accompanied by clonal expansion of CD4+ and CD8+ blood T cells by week 6. Expanded peripheral T cell antigen specificity was not determined.

Method: immunoSEQ multiplex PCR; TCRdb's copy keeps in-frame clones and lacks some. The sample yields fewer than 75,000 clones, approximately 90% seen once. A note on this clone: Its antigen remains unidentified.

Sequenced here: CD4+ or CD8+ T cells sorted from blood, sampled in a trial of the OX40 agonist ivuxolimab. This receptor was obtained from an adult with an advanced solid tumor such as melanoma, head and neck, liver or kidney cancer.

CDR3: CASSLRPLAPGWNEQFF. The CDR3 DNA reads TGTGCCAGCAGCCTCCGCCCGTTGGCGCCAGGATGGAATGAGCAGTTCTTC. This chain uses TRBV7-3 with TRBJ2-1; D gene unclear. The CDR3 consists of 17 residues. V lost 5 bases, J lost 7 bases, and 24 bases lay in between. Germline V gives CDR1 SGHTA, CDR2 FQGTGA.